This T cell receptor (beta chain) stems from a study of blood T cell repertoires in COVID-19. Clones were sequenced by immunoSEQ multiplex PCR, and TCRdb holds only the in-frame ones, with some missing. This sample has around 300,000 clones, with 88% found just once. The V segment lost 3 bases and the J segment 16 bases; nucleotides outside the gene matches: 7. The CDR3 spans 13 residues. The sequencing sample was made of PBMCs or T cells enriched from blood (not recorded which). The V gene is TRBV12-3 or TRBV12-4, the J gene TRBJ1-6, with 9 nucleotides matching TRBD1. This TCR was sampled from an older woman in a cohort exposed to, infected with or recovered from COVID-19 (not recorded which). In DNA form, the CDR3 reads TGTGCCAGCAGTTTCCGGGACAGGGCCTCTCTCCACTTT. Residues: CASSFRDRASLHF.